This entry lists 5 T cell receptor beta chains sequenced from one sample in a study of T cell responses to AZD1222 COVID-19 vaccine. The assay was immunoSEQ multiplex PCR, and TCRdb's table has in-frame clones only and misses some. The repertoire has 85,000 to 90,000 clones, almost 90% of them found once; the top ten carry about a tenth. Sample: peripheral blood, taken on day 0 of MenACWY control vaccination. Receptors originate from an adult in good health.

The rearrangement uses TRBV13 and TRBJ1-1; D remains ambiguous. Germline-derived CDR1 and CDR2 are PRHDT and FYEKMQ (reference sequence). This CDR3 is 15 amino acids long. Trimming took off 3 bases at V and 2 bases at J, with 13 bases between the two ends. CDR3 protein: CASSFWADDNTEAFF. The CDR3 DNA reads as TGTGCCAGCAGCTTCTGGGCAGATGACAACACTGAAGCTTTCTTT.

The chain recombines TRBV19 with TRBJ1-1; D perhaps matches TRBD1 (5 bases). CDR3 size: 15 residues. Trimming shortened V by 3 bases and J by 4 bases, and 15 bases separated the two germline ends. Per germline, CDR1 LNHDA and CDR2 SQIVND (reference sequence). The CDR3 is CASSISRAKVTEAFF. CDR3 nucleotides: TGTGCCAGTAGTATCAGCAGGGCGAAAGTCACTGAAGCTTTCTTT.

The CDR3 protein is CASKKNTEAFF. The CDR3 region has the DNA TGTGCCAGTAAAAAGAACACTGAAGCTTTCTTT. The V call is TRBV19, the J call TRBJ1-1; no reliable D call. The V end was cut by 7 bases, the J end by 1 base, with 4 bases between. The CDR3 consists of 11 residues. CDR1 is LNHDA, CDR2 SQIVND, per germline (reference sequence).

This CDR3 reads CATSRGGQGNEKLFF. The DNA for the CDR3 is TGTGCCACCAGCAGAGGGGGACAGGGGAATGAAAAACTGTTTTTT. This chain joins TRBV15 and TRBJ1-4, with 10 bases aligning to TRBD1. Trimming at V came to 1 base and at J to 5 bases, leaving 1 base not matched to a gene. Germline V CDR1 and CDR2: LNHNV, YYDKDF (reference sequence). This CDR3 spans 15 amino acids.

The chain employs TRBV6-5 and TRBJ1-6, with a possible D match to TRBD1 (5 bases). Trimming pared 0 bases from V and 10 bases from J, leaving 13 bases between. Germline CDR1 reads MNHEY; CDR2 reads SVGAGI. The length of the CDR3 is 15 residues. In DNA form, the CDR3 reads TGTGCCAGCAGTTACTCGACCCAGGGATCGTCACCCCTCCACTTT. Translation: CASSYSTQGSSPLHF.